These T cell receptor beta chains were read from a single sample in a study of control samples from healthy donors and cancer patients. Some clones are missing from TCRdb's copy, which holds only in-frame ones; the method was immunoSEQ multiplex PCR. The sample includes tens of thousands of clones, roughly 91% of them seen just once. Specimen: blood. The receptors stem from a woman aged 55-70 years in good health. CDR3s include the opening cysteine and the closing phenylalanine or tryptophan. Each record gives: CDR3 length, V gene, clone size, D gene, J gene, CDR3 DNA, CDR3 protein. A D gene is named only where the DNA matches it firmly. Expanded clones get a size class; other rows say once, few or many, or leave the size out.

>13|TRBV2|.|.|TRBJ2-7
TGTGCCAGCAGTGAAAGGGACGTCTACGAGCAGTACTTC
CASSERDVYEQYF
>17|TRBV9|.|TRBD1|TRBJ2-6
TGTGCCAGCAGCGTAGGACAGGGATCCTCTGGGGCCAACGTCCTGACTTTC
CASSVGQGSSGANVLTF
>13|TRBV15|.|.|TRBJ2-2
TGTGCCACCAGCAGAGAAGGCACCGGGGAGCTGTTTTTT
CATSREGTGELFF
>19|TRBV5-8|.|.|TRBJ1-1
TGTGCCAGCAGCTTGGTGGGGAAGCTTAGGTCCTGGCTGAACACTGAAGCTTTCTTT
CASSLVGKLRSWLNTEAFF
>13|TRBV5-1|.|.|TRBJ1-2
TGCGCCAGCAGCTTGGACAGGGCCTATGGCTACACCTTC
CASSLDRAYGYTF
>18|TRBV3-1/TRBV3-2|.|TRBD2|TRBJ2-3
TGTGCCAGCAGCCAAGAGGGACTAGCGGGGGGGATCACAGATACGCAGTATTTT
CASSQEGLAGGITDTQYF
>13|TRBV19|.|TRBD1|TRBJ1-1
TGTGCCAGTAGTATGACAGGGCCCGGGGCAGCTTTCTTT
CASSMTGPGAAFF
>13|TRBV18|.|TRBD1|TRBJ2-1
TGTGCCAGCTCAGAACAGGGGGAAGCCGAGCAGTTCTTC
CASSEQGEAEQFF
>15|TRBV9|.|.|TRBJ2-5
TGTGCCAGCAGCGTAGGCAGTTATGGGGACGAGACCCAGTACTTC
CASSVGSYGDETQYF
>16|TRBV28|.|.|TRBJ2-1
TGTGCCAGCACTCAAACGCAGGGTAGTTGGACCAATGAGCAGTTCTTC
CASTQTQGSWTNEQFF
>12|TRBV29-1|few|.|TRBJ1-1
TGCAGCGCGGGGGCGGCAAACACTGAAGCTTTCTTT
CSAGAANTEAFF
>16|TRBV19|once|TRBD1|TRBJ1-2
TGTGCCAGTAGCTCACCCGGGACAGGGTCGGACTATGGCTACACCTTC
CASSSPGTGSDYGYTF
>12|TRBV29-1|.|.|TRBJ1-1
TGCAGCGTTGAAGATGGGGGTACTGAAGCTTTCTTT
CSVEDGGTEAFF